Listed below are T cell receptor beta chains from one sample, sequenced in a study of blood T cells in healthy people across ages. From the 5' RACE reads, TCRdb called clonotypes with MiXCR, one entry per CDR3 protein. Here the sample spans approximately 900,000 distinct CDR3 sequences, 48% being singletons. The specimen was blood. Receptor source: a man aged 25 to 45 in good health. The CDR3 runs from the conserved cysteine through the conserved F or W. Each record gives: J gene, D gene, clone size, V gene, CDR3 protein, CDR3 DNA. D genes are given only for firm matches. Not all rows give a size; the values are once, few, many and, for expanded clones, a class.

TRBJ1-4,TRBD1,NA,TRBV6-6,CASSLQGVGEKLFF,TGTGCCAGCAGTCTGCAGGGGGTAGGTGAAAAACTGTTTTTT
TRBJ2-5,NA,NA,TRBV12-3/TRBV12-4,CASSLVLTSDKQYF,TGTGCCAGCAGTTTAGTCCTGACATCGGATAAGCAGTACTTC
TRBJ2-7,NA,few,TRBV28,CASSFPSQGPHEQYF,TGTGCCAGCAGTTTTCCCAGCCAGGGCCCCCACGAGCAGTACTTC
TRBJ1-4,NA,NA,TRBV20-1,CSARAGVNEKLFF,TGCAGTGCTAGGGCAGGGGTTAATGAAAAACTGTTTTTT
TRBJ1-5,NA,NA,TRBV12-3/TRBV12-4,CASSLSARGNQPQHF,TGTGCCAGCAGTTTAAGCGCCCGGGGCAATCAGCCCCAGCATTTT
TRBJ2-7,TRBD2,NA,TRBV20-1,CSARSVAGGGQYF,TGCAGTGCTAGATCCGTGGCGGGGGGTGGGCAGTACTTC
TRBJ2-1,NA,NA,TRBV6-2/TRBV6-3,CASSYSGGFVNEQFF,TGTGCCAGCAGTTACTCAGGGGGGTTCGTCAATGAGCAGTTCTTC
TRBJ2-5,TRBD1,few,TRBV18,CASEDRVQETQYF,TGTGCCAGCGAGGACAGGGTCCAAGAGACCCAGTACTTC
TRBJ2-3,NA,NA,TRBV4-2,CASKANGRDTQYF,TGTGCCAGCAAGGCTAACGGGAGAGATACGCAGTATTTT
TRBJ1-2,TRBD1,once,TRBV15,CATSRGQGGGYGYTF,TGTGCCACCAGCAGAGGACAGGGGGGTGGCTATGGCTACACCTTC
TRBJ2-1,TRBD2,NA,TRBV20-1,CSASERVAGLLLYNEQFF,TGCAGTGCTAGTGAGCGGGTAGCGGGCCTACTCCTCTACAATGAGCAGTTCTTC
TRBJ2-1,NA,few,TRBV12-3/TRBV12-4,CASRIGVGEQFF,TGTGCCAGCAGGATAGGGGTGGGTGAGCAGTTCTTC
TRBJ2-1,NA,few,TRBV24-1,CATSVENNEQFF,TGTGCCACCAGTGTGGAAAACAATGAGCAGTTCTTC
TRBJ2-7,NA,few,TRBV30,CAWGTYEQYF,TGTGCCTGGGGTACCTACGAGCAGTACTTC
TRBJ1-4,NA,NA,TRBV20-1,CSARDGITGSEKLFF,TGCAGTGCTAGAGATGGTATAACGGGTAGTGAAAAACTGTTTTTT
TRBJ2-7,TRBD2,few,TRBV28,CASSSGLGSREQYF,TGTGCCAGCAGTTCGGGACTAGGGTCTCGGGAGCAGTACTTC
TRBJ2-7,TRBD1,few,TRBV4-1,CASSQSRDSPYEQYF,TGCGCCAGCAGCCAATCTCGGGACAGTCCCTACGAGCAGTACTTC
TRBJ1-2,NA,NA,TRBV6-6,CASSYYGDPNYGYTF,TGTGCCAGCAGTTACTACGGGGACCCTAACTATGGCTACACCTTC
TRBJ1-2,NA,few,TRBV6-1,CASSDQRQARGYTF,TGTGCCAGCAGTGACCAAAGACAGGCCCGTGGCTACACCTTC
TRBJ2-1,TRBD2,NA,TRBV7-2,CASSLSGLGYEQFF,TGTGCCAGCAGCTTATCGGGACTAGGCTATGAGCAGTTCTTC
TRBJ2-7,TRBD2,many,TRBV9,CASSVEDSGGFSFYEQYF,TGTGCCAGCAGCGTAGAAGATAGCGGGGGGTTTTCTTTCTACGAGCAGTACTTC
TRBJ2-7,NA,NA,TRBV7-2,CASSPQTASYEQYF,TGTGCCAGCAGCCCGCAGACGGCGTCCTACGAGCAGTACTTC
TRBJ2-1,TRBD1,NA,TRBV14,CASSRDRVNNEQFF,TGTGCCAGCAGCCGGGACAGGGTTAACAATGAGCAGTTCTTC
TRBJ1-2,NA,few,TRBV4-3,CASSQEGTGGGYTF,TGCGCCAGCAGCCAAGAAGGAACGGGTGGTGGCTACACCTTC
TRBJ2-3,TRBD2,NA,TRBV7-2,CASSFPAGITDTQYF,TGTGCCAGCAGCTTTCCAGCGGGGATTACAGATACGCAGTATTTT
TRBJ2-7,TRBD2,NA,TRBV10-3,CAISGTSGLYEQYF,TGTGCCATCTCAGGGACTAGCGGACTCTACGAGCAGTACTTC
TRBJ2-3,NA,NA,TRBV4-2,CASTERGVGTDTQYF,TGTGCCAGCACCGAAAGGGGCGTCGGGACAGATACGCAGTATTTT
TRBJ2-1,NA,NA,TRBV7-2,CASSLARPNEQFF,TGTGCCAGCAGCTTAGCCCGACCCAATGAGCAGTTCTTC
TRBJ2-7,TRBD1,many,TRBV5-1,CASSLGQGADEQYF,TGTGCCAGCAGTTTAGGGCAGGGGGCGGACGAGCAGTACTTC
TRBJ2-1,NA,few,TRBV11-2,CASSPLQGQNEQFF,TGTGCCAGCAGCCCCTTACAGGGTCAGAATGAGCAGTTCTTC
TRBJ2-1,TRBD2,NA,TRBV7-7,CASSSGPERGYEQFF,TGTGCTAGCAGCTCCGGGCCCGAGCGGGGCTATGAGCAGTTCTTC
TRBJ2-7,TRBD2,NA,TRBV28,CASSLPSSGGFSYEQYF,TGTGCCAGCAGTTTACCCTCTAGCGGGGGATTTTCCTACGAGCAGTACTTC
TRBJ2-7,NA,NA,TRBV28,CVSSSPSYEQYF,TGTGTCAGCAGTTCTCCCTCCTACGAGCAGTACTTC
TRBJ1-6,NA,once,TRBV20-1,CSAGGTNNNSPLHF,TGCAGTGCCGGGGGGACAAATAATAATTCACCCCTCCACTTT
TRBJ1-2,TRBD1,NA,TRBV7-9,CASSLDTGDVYGYTF,TGTGCCAGCAGCTTAGACACAGGGGATGTCTATGGCTACACCTTC
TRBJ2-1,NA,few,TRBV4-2,CASSPGWNEQFF,TGTGCCAGCAGCCCCGGGTGGAATGAGCAGTTCTTC
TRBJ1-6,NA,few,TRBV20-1,CSARFETALNSPLHF,TGCAGTGCTAGGTTCGAGACAGCGCTCAATTCACCCCTCCACTTT
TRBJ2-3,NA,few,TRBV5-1,CASSLKTSSTDTQYF,TGCGCCAGCAGCCTAAAGACTAGTAGCACAGATACGCAGTATTTT
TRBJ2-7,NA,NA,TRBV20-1,CSAGGDIDSNEQYF,TGCAGTGCTGGTGGGGACATAGACTCCAACGAGCAGTACTTC
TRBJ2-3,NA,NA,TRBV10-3,CAISESTSTDTQYF,TGTGCCATCAGTGAGTCGACTAGCACAGATACGCAGTATTTT
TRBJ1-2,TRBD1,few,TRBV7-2,CASSPIDRGAYGYTF,TGTGCCAGCAGCCCAATCGACAGGGGAGCCTATGGCTACACCTTC
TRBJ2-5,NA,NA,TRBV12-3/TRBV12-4,CASSSTLGVRETQYF,TGTGCCAGCAGTTCAACCCTAGGGGTTAGGGAGACCCAGTACTTC
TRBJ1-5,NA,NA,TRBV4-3,CASSQDLPGTYSNQPQHF,TGCGCCAGCAGCCAAGATCTTCCAGGGACATATAGCAATCAGCCCCAGCATTTT
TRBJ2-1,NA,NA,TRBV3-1,CASSLRKRGDEQFF,TGTGCCAGCAGCCTCAGAAAGAGGGGCGATGAGCAGTTCTTC
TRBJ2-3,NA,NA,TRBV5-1,CASSLFLGSGTDTQYF,TGCGCCAGCAGCTTGTTTTTGGGTTCCGGCACAGATACGCAGTATTTT
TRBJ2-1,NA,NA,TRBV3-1,CASSQDSSYGKTQFF,TGTGCCAGCAGCCAAGATAGTAGTTACGGGAAGACCCAGTTCTTC
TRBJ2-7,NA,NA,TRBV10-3,CAISESGEAYEQYF,TGTGCCATCAGTGAATCGGGGGAAGCCTACGAGCAGTACTTC
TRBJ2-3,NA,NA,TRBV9,CASTDGPTDTQYF,TGTGCCAGCACCGACGGGCCCACAGATACGCAGTATTTT
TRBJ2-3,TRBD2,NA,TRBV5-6,CASSLHGTSGYFTDTQYF,TGTGCCAGCAGCTTGCACGGGACTAGCGGTTACTTCACAGATACGCAGTATTTT